This passage covers 11 T cell receptor beta chains from one sample sequenced in a study of T cell repertoires in cytomegalovirus infection (dated by TCRdb to between 2017 and 2020). The instrument was an Illumina HiSeq 1500. TCRdb applied fastp at Q25 and MiXCR to the public reads, then kept only in-frame beta chains. CDR3 protein duplicates are merged, each entry listing the most common genes and DNA. In this sample the table shows roughly 110,000 distinct CDR3 sequences, over 25% of which occur a single time. The top ten constitute 41% of the sample. The treatment or condition label corresponds to: in vitro stimulation with specific CMV peptide epitopes to enrich CMV-specific T cells. These receptors are not linked to any known antigen. Sequenced material: CD8+ T cells from cultured PBMCs, taken from culture after CMV antigen stimulation. The receptors come from a human donor in good health (CMV status not recorded). Some clones in this sample may be carry-over from other donors' samples.

The CDR3 sequence: CASSLATGTNNEQFF. CDR3 DNA sequence: TGTGCCAGCAGCTTAGCCACCGGGACTAACAATGAGCAGTTCTTC. The rearrangement uses TRBV7-2 and TRBJ2-1; TRBD2 matches at 7 bases. The germline V gene encodes CDR1 SGHTA and CDR2 FQGNSA. V lost 0 bases to trimming and J lost 5 bases; unmatched junction nucleotides: 4. CDR3 length: 15 amino acids.

The chain uses TRBV20-1 and TRBJ2-2; possibly TRBD2 for D (5 bases). The V gene lost 2 bases and the J gene lost 1 base, with 14 bases spanning the gap. The germline V gene encodes CDR1 DFQATT and CDR2 SNEGSKA (reference sequence). The length of the CDR3 is 16 residues. In DNA form, the CDR3 reads TGCAGTGCTAGAACCCCGGGGAGCGGGAACACCGGGGAGCTGTTTTTT. Translation gives CSARTPGSGNTGELFF.

This clonotype has more than one count but fewer than ten. This chain uses TRBV29-1 with TRBJ1-1; tentative D call: TRBD1 (5 bases). This CDR3 comprises 13 residues. Trimming stripped 6 bases from V and 0 bases from J, with 11 bases between. In germline, CDR1 is SQVTM, CDR2 ANQGSEA. For the CDR3, the DNA is TGCAGCGTCTACGGGACTGTGAACACTGAAGCTTTCTTT. This translates into CSVYGTVNTEAFF.

The rearrangement joins TRBV7-2 to TRBJ2-3; D gene ambiguous. The CDR3 spans 13 residues. The V gene's germline CDR1 is SGHTA and CDR2 FQGNSA. V lost 1 base, J lost 2 bases, and 4 bases lay in between. CDR3 loop: CASSLVDTDTQYF. The DNA for the CDR3 is TGTGCCAGCAGCTTAGTGGACACAGATACGCAGTATTTT.

V is TRBV7-9 and J is TRBJ1-1; D is perhaps TRBD1 (6 bases). With 5 bases removed from V and 11 bases from J, the gap between germline ends came to 15 bases. CDR1 is SEHNR, CDR2 FQNEAQ, per germline (reference sequence). CDR3 length: 12 amino acids. The CDR3 region is CASSISGQSAFF. CDR3 nucleotide sequence: TGTGCCAGCAGCATAAGCGGACAGTCTGCTTTCTTT.

The chain uses TRBV5-6 and TRBJ1-1, with 8 nucleotides matching TRBD1. Germline V gene sequence: CDR1 SGHDT, CDR2 YYEEEE. This CDR3 is 15 amino acids long. V was clipped by 4 bases and J by 3 bases; unmatched bases: 8. CDR3 nucleotide sequence: TGTGCCAGCAGCCCTGGACAGGGTTGGTACACTGAAGCTTTCTTT. Translating it yields CASSPGQGWYTEAFF.

CDR3 DNA sequence: TGTGCCACCGGTACACCCCTCCACTTT. This encodes CATGTPLHF. The V and J genes are TRBV6-8 and TRBJ1-6; D gene unclear. V was cut by 10 bases and J by 11 bases, with 6 bases left in between. From germline, CDR1 is MNHGY and CDR2 SAAAGT. The CDR3 length is 9 residues.

As concerns this clonotype: The junction does not match germline at one end; this may be a read error. The rearrangement links TRBV6-2 or TRBV6-3 to TRBJ2-1; D is perhaps TRBD2 (5 bases). This CDR3 has 11 amino acids. The germline CDR1 and CDR2 sequences are MNHEY and SVGEGT. The CDR3 region has the DNA TGCGCCAGCGGTCCGGGCCGAGGGCTGTTCTTC. Translating it yields CASGPGRGLFF.

A few counts support this clonotype. The chain combines TRBV5-1 with TRBJ2-1, with D maybe TRBD2 (6 bases). This CDR3 spans 17 amino acids. Looked up from germline, CDR1 is SGHRS and CDR2 is YFSETQ. Deletions cut 4 bases from V and 0 bases from J, with 17 bases between. The CDR3, as DNA: TGCGCCAGCAGCCGGGCGGGGCAGGCGTACTCCTACAATGAGCAGTTCTTC. Translation: CASSRAGQAYSYNEQFF.

The chain recombines TRBV6-2 or TRBV6-3 with TRBJ2-1; TRBD2 matches at 12 bases. CDR1 is MNHEY and CDR2 is SVGEGT in the germline V gene. The V and J ends lost 0 bases and 7 bases, in that order; junction bases with no gene match: 16. CDR3 length equals 20 residues. CDR3 in amino acids: CASSYSFTEELAGGNNEQFF. The CDR3 region has the DNA TGTGCCAGCAGTTACTCTTTCACGGAGGAACTAGCGGGGGGTAATAATGAGCAGTTCTTC.

The chain couples TRBV7-8 to TRBJ2-3; 10 bases are shared with TRBD2. The J segment lost 2 bases and the V segment lost 1 base, leaving 12 bases of the junction unmatched. The CDR3 is 19 amino acids. Looked up from germline, CDR1 is SGHVS and CDR2 is FQNEAQ. The CDR3 spells CASSLVSSGGAFYTDTQYF. In DNA, the CDR3 is TGTGCCAGCAGCTTAGTGTCGAGCGGGGGGGCGTTTTACACAGATACGCAGTATTTT.